These 23 T cell receptor beta chains were sequenced from one sample in a study of STAT5B mutations in CD4+ large granular lymphocyte leukemia. The protocol was immunoSEQ multiplex PCR, while the TCRdb copy is restricted to in-frame clones and leaves out a portion. The sample lists about 33,000 clones, around 74% occurring once. The sequencing input was CD4+ T cells from blood buffy coats. Receptors were obtained from a human donor in good health.

The genes are TRBV28 and TRBJ1-2; TRBD1 matches at 9 bases. Germline CDR1 and CDR2: MDHEN and SYDVKM. CDR3 length: 16 residues. Trimming cost V 4 bases and J 7 bases; bases outside gene matches: 13. DNA of the CDR3: TGTGCCAGCAGTTCCACTCCCGGGACAGGGTATGGTGGCTACACCTTC. Its protein is CASSSTPGTGYGGYTF.

V and J are TRBV5-6 and TRBJ2-3; D is possibly TRBD2 (5 bases). The V end lost 1 base, the J end lost 1 base, and 22 bases lay between the germline ends. The CDR3 has 19 residues. Germline V gives CDR1 SGHDT, CDR2 YYEEEE. The DNA of the CDR3 is TGTGCCAGCAGCTTGTTGGTAGGTTTAACGACTACTCGCACAGATACGCAGTATTTT. Its protein product is CASSLLVGLTTTRTDTQYF.

This clone occurred once. CDR3 coding DNA: TGTGCCAGCAGTGTTTCAGGCCCCTCTGGGGAGCAGTACTTC. Amino acid sequence: CASSVSGPSGEQYF. V and J are TRBV25-1 and TRBJ2-7; D remains ambiguous. CDR1 and CDR2 (germline): MGHDK, SYGVNS. Trimming removed 4 bases at V and 7 bases at J, with 17 bases between. The CDR3 is 14 amino acids.

V gene TRBV28 combines with J gene TRBJ2-1, with 8 bases that match TRBD2. The CDR3 spans 15 residues. Per the germline V gene, CDR1 is MDHEN and CDR2 is SYDVKM. Trimming took 6 bases from V and 3 from J; bases not matched to a gene: 7. CDR3 coding DNA: TGTGCCAGCAGCTCGCCGGGACTAGTCTACAATGAGCAGTTCTTC. It codes for CASSSPGLVYNEQFF.

The J gene is TRBJ1-2, the V gene TRBV6-6; D remains unclear. V was pared by 2 bases and J by 1 base, with 8 bases between. There are 14 residues in the CDR3. CDR1 MNHNY and CDR2 SVGAGI come from the germline V gene (reference sequence). DNA of the CDR3: TGTGCCAGCAGTTACCTACAGAATAACTATGGCTACACCTTC. The encoded protein is CASSYLQNNYGYTF.

This chain links TRBV7-9 with TRBJ2-2; 7 bases line up with TRBD1. With V trimmed by 3 bases and J by 3 bases, 16 bases remained unmatched. The CDR3 totals 19 residues. Germline V CDR1 and CDR2: SEHNR, FQNEAQ (reference sequence). The CDR3 spells CASSFPMDRPSADTGELFF. As DNA, the CDR3 is TGTGCCAGCAGCTTCCCAATGGACAGGCCCTCCGCGGACACCGGGGAGCTGTTTTTT.

The chain carries TRBV7-9 and TRBJ2-7; TRBD1 matches 11 bases. Trimming at V came to 2 bases and at J to 5 bases, leaving 5 bases not matched to a gene. CDR3 length: 15 residues. The V gene's germline CDR1 is SEHNR and CDR2 FQNEAQ (reference sequence). The CDR3 reads CASSLLGTGGDEQYF. CDR3 DNA sequence: TGTGCCAGCAGCTTACTAGGGACAGGGGGGGACGAGCAGTACTTC.

In its sample, this clone was seen a few times. V usage is TRBV5-1 and J usage is TRBJ1-6; D is unclear. Per the germline V gene, CDR1 is SGHRS and CDR2 is YFSETQ. V was cut by 0 bases and J by 10 bases, with 14 bases left in between. The CDR3 is made up of 15 amino acids. In DNA, the CDR3 is TGCGCCAGCAGCTTGGACCAAGTTGGCGGGTCACCCCTCCACTTT. Amino acid sequence: CASSLDQVGGSPLHF.

For the CDR3, the DNA is TGTGCCAGCAGCTTAGACATACAAGAGACCCAGTACTTC. Translating gives CASSLDIQETQYF. The V call is TRBV7-9, the J call TRBJ2-5; D is unresolved. There are 13 residues in the CDR3. Germline V lookup: CDR1 SEHNR, CDR2 FQNEAQ (reference sequence). The V gene lost 1 base and the J gene lost 2 bases, with 5 bases spanning the gap.

The chain couples TRBV4-2 to TRBJ1-5; tentatively, D is TRBD1 (6 bases). The germline V gene has CDR1 LGHNA and CDR2 YNFKEQ. The V gene lost 0 bases and the J gene lost 5 bases, with 11 bases spanning the gap. The CDR3 is 15 amino acids. CDR3 sequence reads: CASSQDEGGHQPQHF. The CDR3 DNA sequence: TGTGCCAGCAGCCAAGATGAGGGGGGGCATCAGCCCCAGCATTTT.

V and J are TRBV7-9 and TRBJ1-4; D might be TRBD1 (6 bases). CDR1 and CDR2 (germline): SEHNR, FQNEAQ (reference sequence). Between the trimmed V and J ends, which lost 4 bases and 0 bases, there was a span of 15 bases. The CDR3 length is 17 residues. The CDR3 loop is CASSSPVGGATNEKLFF. The CDR3 region has the DNA TGTGCCAGCAGCTCACCGGTAGGGGGGGCAACTAATGAAAAACTGTTTTTT.

The chain uses TRBV5-4 and TRBJ2-3; maybe TRBD2 (6 bases). The V gene lost 1 base and the J gene lost 5 bases, with 11 bases spanning the gap. This CDR3 comprises 14 residues. The germline V gene encodes CDR1 SGHNT and CDR2 YYREEE (reference sequence). The CDR3, as DNA: TGTGCCAGCAGCTTGTACCGGGAGAAAGATACGCAGTATTTT. This encodes CASSLYREKDTQYF.

The chain employs TRBV5-1 and TRBJ2-2, with a possible D match to TRBD1 (5 bases). CDR3 length: 15 residues. Trimming removed 5 bases from V and 5 bases from J, with 16 bases in between. CDR1 is SGHRS and CDR2 is YFSETQ in the germline V gene. The CDR3 sequence: CASRAYEAGTGELFF. The DNA for the CDR3 is TGCGCCAGCAGGGCATACGAGGCAGGGACCGGGGAGCTGTTTTTT.

The chain has TRBV4-3 and TRBJ2-1; D unclear. Germline V gene lookup returns CDR1 LGHNA and CDR2 YSLEER. With 6 bases removed from V and 4 bases from J, the gap between germline ends came to 19 bases. This CDR3 is built from 16 residues. CDR3 sequence: CASSPQATEIYNEQFF. CDR3 coding DNA: TGCGCCAGCAGTCCCCAGGCAACAGAGATATACAATGAGCAGTTCTTC.

This sequence joins TRBV7-9 and TRBJ1-5; tentative D call: TRBD1 (6 bases). Trimming pared 2 bases from V and 5 bases from J, leaving 13 bases between. The CDR3 runs 15 residues. CDR1 SEHNR and CDR2 FQNEAQ come from the germline V gene (reference sequence). CDR3 bases: TGTGCCAGCAGCTTATGGTCAGGGGCGGATCAGCCCCAGCATTTT. It codes for CASSLWSGADQPQHF.

The rearrangement joins TRBV30 to TRBJ2-7, with TRBD1 matching 10 bases. Germline V gene sequence: CDR1 GTSNPN, CDR2 SVGIG (reference sequence). The CDR3 runs to 16 residues. V was clipped by 1 base and J by 3 bases; unmatched bases: 9. The CDR3: CAWSAGTGVSLYEQYF. The CDR3 nucleotides are TGTGCCTGGAGTGCCGGGACAGGGGTGTCACTCTACGAGCAGTACTTC. The complete variable domain, with remaining parts taken from reference TRBV30 and TRBJ2-7, reads SQTIHQWPATLVQPVGSPLSLECTVEGTSNPNLYWYRQAAGRGLQLLFYSVGIGQISSEVPQNLSASRPQDRQFILSSKKLLLSDSGFYLCAWSAGTGVSLYEQYFGPGTRLTVT.

V gene TRBV19 combines with J gene TRBJ1-5, with D perhaps TRBD1 (5 bases). Germline V gives CDR1 LNHDA, CDR2 SQIVND (reference sequence). V lost 2 bases and J lost 4, with 12 bases in between. The CDR3 consists of 15 residues. The CDR3 sequence is CASSIFRGENQPQHF. CDR3 nucleotides: TGTGCCAGTAGTATATTCCGGGGGGAAAATCAGCCCCAGCATTTT.

The chain recombines TRBV9 with TRBJ2-1, with 11 bases identical to TRBD2. The V gene end was trimmed by 3 bases and the J gene end by 3 bases; junction bases not matched to a gene: 2. The CDR3 totals 15 residues. Germline V gene lookup returns CDR1 SGDLS and CDR2 YYNGEE. The DNA of the CDR3 is TGTGCCAGCAGCGGTACTAGCGGGGGCTACAATGAGCAGTTCTTC. Translation: CASSGTSGGYNEQFF.

The chain employs TRBV7-2 and TRBJ2-3; D is ambiguous. From germline, CDR1 is SGHTA and CDR2 FQGNSA. The CDR3 consists of 12 residues. With 5 bases removed from V and 5 bases from J, the gap between germline ends came to 8 bases. DNA of the CDR3: TGTGCCAGCAGCCAAGGGATAGATACGCAGTATTTT. This sequence encodes CASSQGIDTQYF. Full variable domain (remainder filled in from reference TRBV7-2 and TRBJ2-3): GAGVSQSPSNKVTEKGKDVELRCDPISGHTALYWYRQSLGQGLEFLIYFQGNSAPDKSGLPSDRFSAERTGGSVSTLTIQRTQQEDSAVYLCASSQGIDTQYFGPGTRLTVL.

The rearrangement links TRBV6-1 to TRBJ2-2, with D uncertain. V lost 3 bases, J lost 6 bases, and 2 bases lay in between. CDR1 MNHNS and CDR2 SASEGT come from the germline V gene. This CDR3 has 11 residues. This CDR3 reads CASSEAGELFF. The CDR3 nucleotides read TGTGCCAGCAGTGAGGCCGGGGAGCTGTTTTTT.

This clone has just a few counts. This chain joins TRBV10-3 and TRBJ1-3; tentative D call: TRBD1 (6 bases). The V and J ends lost 6 bases and 7 bases respectively, with 16 bases between them. CDR3 length: 14 residues. CDR1 ENHRY and CDR2 SYGVKD come from the germline V gene. CDR3 protein: CAIRPNREGNTIYF. Here the CDR3 DNA reads TGTGCCATCAGGCCCAACAGGGAGGGCAACACCATATATTTT.

V and J are TRBV28 and TRBJ1-2; D gene uncertain. CDR3 size: 13 residues. Germline CDR1 and CDR2: MDHEN and SYDVKM. V lost 6 bases to trimming and J lost 6 bases, with 14 bases between them. The CDR3 here is CASSLYLRDGYTF. DNA of the CDR3: TGTGCCAGCAGCCTATACCTTAGGGATGGCTACACCTTC.

The table lists this clone with a few counts. This rearrangement joins TRBV2 to TRBJ2-1; TRBD2 matches 7 bases. J was trimmed by 4 bases and V by 2 bases; bases with no gene match: 5. The germline V gene has CDR1 SNHLY and CDR2 FYNNEI. CDR3 length equals 15 residues. CDR3 loop: CASSELGGSYNEQFF. Written as DNA, the CDR3 is TGTGCCAGCAGTGAATTGGGGGGGAGTTACAATGAGCAGTTCTTC.